These 25 T cell receptor beta chains share one sample of origin, sequenced in a study of neurological immune-mediated disorders. TCRdb independently ran MiXCR on the 5' RACE reads; one entry per CDR3 protein. Among about 22,000 distinct CDR3 sequences, about 6% were seen once, and the ten largest hold roughly 43%. Sequenced material: CD8+ T cells from blood. The source is a young man in good health.

This clonotype has at least ten counts. The chain joins TRBV9 to TRBJ2-7; D is possibly TRBD1 (6 bases). Germline loops: CDR1 SGDLS, CDR2 YYNGEE. The CDR3 spans 14 residues. Trimming took off 4 bases at V and 1 base at J, with 12 bases between the two ends. The CDR3 loop is CASSRGDRSYEQYF. CDR3 bases: TGTGCCAGCAGCCGAGGAGACAGGTCCTACGAGCAGTACTTC. The full variable domain, rest sourced from reference TRBV9 and TRBJ2-7, is DSGVTQTPKHLITATGQRVTLRCSPRSGDLSVYWYQQSLDQGLQFLIQYYNGEERAKGNILERFSAQQFPDLHSELNLSSLELGDSALYFCASSRGDRSYEQYFGPGTRLTVT.

The table lists this clonotype with many counts. This chain connects TRBV7-9 to TRBJ2-5; D gene uncertain. The CDR3 covers 14 residues. Per the germline V gene, CDR1 is SEHNR and CDR2 is FQNEAQ (reference sequence). Trimming cost V 5 bases and J 1 base, with 11 bases left between them. The CDR3 sequence: CASSRLGFQETQYF. DNA for the CDR3: TGTGCCAGCAGCCGCCTGGGTTTCCAAGAGACCCAGTACTTC.

This clonotype was picked up many times. This sequence joins TRBV20-1 and TRBJ1-6, with TRBD1 as a possible D gene (5 bases). The CDR3 covers 16 residues. V lost 3 bases and J lost 7, with 19 bases in between. Germline CDR1 is DFQATT and CDR2 is SNEGSKA (reference sequence). For the CDR3, the DNA is TGCAGTGCTAGGAGGGAAGGGGTTTCTCTCAATTCACCCCTCCACTTT. Translation: CSARREGVSLNSPLHF.

This clonotype has a count of ten or more. The chain is built from TRBV4-1 and TRBJ1-3, with D perhaps TRBD1 (5 bases). The CDR3 runs to 18 residues. Trimming removed 0 bases from V and 4 bases from J, with 19 bases in between. CDR1 is MGHRA, CDR2 YSYEKL, per germline. This CDR3 is CASSQDREEGARGNTIYF. The CDR3 DNA sequence: TGCGCCAGCAGCCAAGACCGCGAGGAAGGGGCGCGAGGAAACACCATATATTTT.

The chain employs TRBV7-9 and TRBJ2-7; tentative D call: TRBD1 (6 bases). V was cut by 5 bases and J by 7 bases, with 18 bases left in between. Germline V gene sequence: CDR1 SEHNR, CDR2 FQNEAQ (reference sequence). The CDR3 has 14 amino acids. As DNA, the CDR3 is TGTGCCAGCAGCACAGGGACCCGACGGTGGGAGCAGTACTTC. Residues: CASSTGTRRWEQYF. The full variable domain, completed using reference TRBV7-9 and TRBJ2-7, is DTGVSQNPRHKITKRGQNVTFRCDPISEHNRLYWYRQTLGQGPEFLTYFQNEAQLEKSRLLSDRFSAERPKGSFSTLEIQRTEQGDSAMYLCASSTGTRRWEQYFGPGTRLTVT.

The sample holds many counts of this clonotype. V is TRBV27 and J is TRBJ2-7; unclear D gene. The V and J ends lost 6 bases and 4 bases respectively, with 16 bases between them. Germline V gene sequence: CDR1 MNHEY, CDR2 SMNVEV (reference sequence). CDR3 length equals 14 residues. The CDR3 sequence: CASRRSTGGYEQYF. Here the CDR3 DNA reads TGTGCCAGCAGGCGGAGCACCGGTGGGTACGAGCAGTACTTC.

The V call is TRBV30, the J call TRBJ1-1, with TRBD1 as a possible D gene (6 bases). Germline CDR1 and CDR2: GTSNPN and SVGIG (reference sequence). V lost 2 bases to trimming and J lost 1 base, with 8 bases between them. CDR3 length: 13 residues. CDR3 nucleotides: TGTGCCTGGAGTAGGACAGAGAACACTGAAGCTTTCTTT. Protein sequence: CAWSRTENTEAFF.

The chain joins TRBV7-6 to TRBJ1-2; 12 bases are a match to TRBD1. Germline V gives CDR1 SGHVS, CDR2 FNYEAQ. The junction had 10 bases not matched to a gene; V was cut back by 3 bases and J by 8 bases. This CDR3 region has 16 residues. This CDR3 reads CASSLFVGQGAEGYTF. The CDR3 DNA is TGTGCCAGCAGCTTGTTTGTGGGACAGGGGGCAGAAGGCTACACCTTC.

This clonotype was observed many times. V and J are TRBV9 and TRBJ2-1, with D hard to call. The CDR3 extends over 17 amino acids. Germline CDR1 is SGDLS and CDR2 is YYNGEE. Trimming removed 0 bases from V and 0 bases from J, with 13 bases in between. DNA for the CDR3: TGTGCCAGCAGCGTAGGCGCGGCGGCTAGCTCCTACAATGAGCAGTTCTTC. Protein product: CASSVGAAASSYNEQFF.

This clonotype occurred many times. The rearrangement joins TRBV11-1 to TRBJ2-1; D ambiguous. The V end lost 5 bases, the J end lost 0 bases, and 11 bases lay between the germline ends. The CDR3 covers 15 residues. Germline V CDR1 and CDR2: SGHAT, FQDESV (reference sequence). The chain's CDR3 is CASSPDPTSYNEQFF. The CDR3 coding sequence is TGTGCCAGCAGCCCAGACCCCACCTCCTACAATGAGCAGTTCTTC. Full variable domain (outside the CDR3, taken from reference TRBV11-1 and TRBJ2-1): EAEVAQSPRYKITEKSQAVAFWCDPISGHATLYWYRQILGQGPELLVQFQDESVVDDSQLPKDRFSAERLKGVDSTLKIQPAELGDSAMYLCASSPDPTSYNEQFFGPGTRLTVL.

This clonotype was recorded many times. This sequence joins TRBV14 and TRBJ2-1; D ambiguous. The CDR3 is made up of 18 amino acids. From germline, CDR1 is SGHDN and CDR2 FVKESK. V was clipped by 0 bases and J by 2 bases, with 17 bases between them. The CDR3 region has the DNA TGTGCCAGCAGCCAAGAAGGGCTGATCTACCTAACCTACAATGAGCAGTTCTTC. It codes for CASSQEGLIYLTYNEQFF.

In its sample, this clonotype was seen many times. The rearrangement uses TRBV27 and TRBJ2-7; D is possibly TRBD1 (6 bases). V was pared by 0 bases and J by 2 bases, with 8 bases between. There are 14 residues in the CDR3. In germline, CDR1 is MNHEY, CDR2 SMNVEV (reference sequence). The CDR3 DNA reads TGTGCCAGCAGTTTATCGCAGGGGCCCTACGAGCAGTACTTC. Protein sequence: CASSLSQGPYEQYF.

This clonotype was counted ten times or more. The chain is built from TRBV27 and TRBJ2-7, with D possibly TRBD1 on 6 matching bases. Trimming stripped 2 bases from V and 0 bases from J, with 11 bases between. The CDR3 consists of 15 residues. The germline V gene encodes CDR1 MNHEY and CDR2 SMNVEV (reference sequence). The CDR3 reads CASSLAGASSYEQYF. The CDR3 nucleotides read TGTGCCAGCAGTTTAGCAGGGGCTAGCTCCTACGAGCAGTACTTC.

In its sample, this clonotype was seen many times. The rearrangement joins TRBV29-1 to TRBJ1-2; D ambiguous. This CDR3 has 11 residues. V lost 3 bases to trimming and J lost 4 bases, with 6 bases between them. Germline assignment: CDR1 SQVTM and CDR2 ANQGSEA. The DNA of the CDR3 is TGCAGCGTTGATGAGGGCTATGGCTACACCTTC. Residues: CSVDEGYGYTF.

Many counts were recorded for this clonotype. J is TRBJ2-7 and V is TRBV6-5; the D gene is possibly TRBD2 (6 bases). This CDR3 has 13 amino acids. Germline CDR1 is MNHEY and CDR2 is SVGAGI. V lost 0 bases, J lost 6 bases, and 9 bases lay in between. CDR3 sequence: CASSYSAGPEQYF. For the CDR3, the DNA is TGTGCCAGCAGTTACTCGGCGGGGCCCGAGCAGTACTTC.

This clonotype has ten or more counts. This rearrangement joins TRBV7-9 to TRBJ2-7; 9 bases fit TRBD1. Germline CDR1 SEHNR, CDR2 FQNEAQ (reference sequence). The length of the CDR3 is 16 residues. Trimming took 5 bases from V and 4 from J; bases not matched to a gene: 12. CDR3 sequence reads: CASSLDGTGMLYEQYF. Here the CDR3 DNA reads TGTGCCAGCAGCCTCGATGGGACAGGGATGCTTTACGAGCAGTACTTC.

This clonotype was found many times. CDR3 amino acids: CASSQVRSDTQYF. The CDR3 nucleotides read TGTGCCAGCAGCCAAGTCAGATCAGATACGCAGTATTTT. The rearrangement joins TRBV14 to TRBJ2-3; D is uncertain. Germline V gives CDR1 SGHDN, CDR2 FVKESK. This CDR3 is built from 13 residues. V lost 1 base to trimming and J lost 4 bases, with 6 bases between them.

This clonotype was seen more than once but under ten times. This chain connects TRBV5-4 to TRBJ1-2; perhaps TRBD1 as D (5 bases). V lost 0 bases and J lost 4, with 13 bases in between. The CDR3 contains 15 residues. Germline V gene data show CDR1 as SGHNT and CDR2 as YYREEE (reference sequence). The CDR3 DNA reads TGTGCCAGCAGCTTGGAAGGGGTAGCTCCCTATGGCTACACCTTC. Protein product: CASSLEGVAPYGYTF. The variable domain in full, completed from reference TRBV5-4 and TRBJ1-2, reads ETGVTQSPTHLIKTRGQQVTLRCSSQSGHNTVSWYQQALGQGPQFIFQYYREEENGRGNFPPRFSGLQFPNYSSELNVNALELDDSALYLCASSLEGVAPYGYTFGSGTRLTVV.

V is TRBV5-4 and J is TRBJ1-1; D is unclear. Per germline, CDR1 SGHNT and CDR2 YYREEE (reference sequence). V shed 1 base and J shed 3 bases, with 7 bases lying between them. The CDR3 loop spans 13 amino acids. Here the CDR3 reads CASSLLGDTEAFF. CDR3 DNA sequence: TGTGCCAGCAGCTTGCTCGGGGACACTGAAGCTTTCTTT.

This clonotype was seen ten or more times. The gene calls are TRBV7-2 and TRBJ2-7; TRBD2 agrees at 9 bases. The CDR3 runs to 15 residues. CDR1 is SGHTA and CDR2 is FQGNSA in the germline V gene. After removal of 0 bases from V and 4 bases from J, the junction contained 4 bases not matched to a gene. The CDR3 loop is CASSLAPSGAYEQYF. Here the CDR3 DNA reads TGTGCCAGCAGCTTAGCCCCTAGCGGGGCGTACGAGCAGTACTTC.

As concerns this clonotype: It may be a read error: a sequence one base away is much more abundant. V and J are TRBV29-1 and TRBJ2-7; the D is unclear. CDR1 and CDR2 (germline): SQVTM, ANQGSEA. This CDR3 is built from 13 residues. The CDR3 sequence: CSVRLGSSYEKYF. The CDR3 DNA follows: TGCAGCGTTCGATTGGGGTCCTCCTACGAGAAGTACTTC.

This clonotype was counted at least ten times. The V gene is TRBV20-1, the J gene TRBJ1-5; tentatively, D is TRBD1 (6 bases). From germline, CDR1 is DFQATT and CDR2 SNEGSKA (reference sequence). The CDR3 extends over 15 amino acids. Trimming cost V 2 bases and J 2 bases, with 13 bases left between them. The CDR3 DNA is TGCAGTGCTAGAAGACCGGGGGCGGGCAATCAGCCCCAGCATTTT. Its protein is CSARRPGAGNQPQHF.

This clonotype was recorded at least ten times. The rearrangement links TRBV4-1 to TRBJ1-2; no firm D call. Looked up from germline, CDR1 is MGHRA and CDR2 is YSYEKL. The ends were cut back, 4 bases at V and 4 bases at J, with 10 bases in the middle. CDR3 length: 13 residues. This CDR3 is CASSPTNFYGYTF. CDR3 in DNA: TGCGCCAGCAGCCCGACTAATTTCTATGGCTACACCTTC.

This clonotype appeared many times. The J gene is TRBJ2-1, the V gene TRBV29-1; TRBD2 is a possible D gene (5 bases). CDR1 is SQVTM and CDR2 is ANQGSEA in the germline V gene. Deletions cut 4 bases from V and 4 bases from J, with 11 bases between. This CDR3 is built from 13 residues. The CDR3 spells CSVGSAEYNEQFF. DNA of the CDR3: TGCAGCGTTGGGTCAGCGGAATACAATGAGCAGTTCTTC.

This clonotype was counted ten times or more. The rearrangement uses TRBV29-1 and TRBJ1-2; no definite D call. V lost 6 bases, J lost 1 base, and 9 bases lay in between. The CDR3 has 12 residues. Germline loops: CDR1 SQVTM, CDR2 ANQGSEA. For the CDR3, the DNA is TGCAGCGTCGACCCCTTTAACTATGGCTACACCTTC. This gives the protein CSVDPFNYGYTF.